Below are 9 T cell receptor beta chains sequenced from a single sample in a study of metastatic and nonmetastatic thyroid tumors. TCRdb reprocessed the PCR reads using MiXCR. The data show tens of thousands of clones, roughly 12% seen once. None of the patients had undergone any treatment ahead of thyroid surgery. What was sequenced was blood. Receptors were obtained from a female donor with papillary thyroid cancer or a benign thyroid nodule (not recorded which). Some clones in this sample may be carry-over from other donors' samples.

The rearrangement joins TRBV4-1 to TRBJ1-4; D not certain. V lost 6 bases and J 4 bases, leaving 18 bases between the germline ends. This CDR3 has 16 amino acids. Germline lookup yields CDR1 MGHRA and CDR2 YSYEKL. The CDR3 loop reads CASSPSRFGLNEKLFF. Written as DNA, the CDR3 is TGCGCCAGCAGTCCATCCCGTTTTGGACTTAATGAAAAACTGTTTTTT.

This clone was observed at least ten times. The rearrangement joins TRBV20-1 to TRBJ2-3; 7 bases map to TRBD1. The CDR3 is made up of 14 amino acids. Trimming at V came to 6 bases and at J to 0 bases, leaving 6 bases not matched to a gene. Germline-derived CDR1 and CDR2 are DFQATT and SNEGSKA (reference sequence). The CDR3 DNA sequence: TGCAGTGCCGAGACACAGGGGAGCACAGATACGCAGTATTTT. This encodes CSAETQGSTDTQYF.

This clone showed up just a few times. A much more abundant neighbour one base away suggests this may be a read error. This chain links TRBV20-1 with TRBJ2-1; 8 bases map to TRBD2. V shed 2 bases, J shed 6 bases, and the junction held 9 bases outside the gene matches. Germline loops: CDR1 DFQATT, CDR2 SNEGSKA (reference sequence). CDR3 length: 15 residues. This CDR3 is CSARSPGLEGNEQFF. CDR3 DNA sequence: TGCAGTGCTAGATCCCCGGGACTAGAGGGCAATGAGCAGTTCTTC.

This clone was detected many times. The V call is TRBV6-1, the J call TRBJ1-3; D call uncertain. V was shortened by 6 bases and J by 0 bases, with 12 bases between the two germline ends. CDR1 and CDR2 (germline): MNHNS, SASEGT. This CDR3 is 15 amino acids long. The CDR3 protein is CASSVDTYSGNTIYF. The DNA of the CDR3 is TGTGCCAGCAGCGTAGACACATACTCTGGAAACACCATATATTTT.

V is TRBV20-1 and J is TRBJ1-1, with a tentative D call TRBD1 (6 bases). V dropped 5 bases and J dropped 4 bases, with 17 bases sitting between them. The CDR3 sequence is 14 residues long. Germline V CDR1 and CDR2: DFQATT, SNEGSKA (reference sequence). The CDR3 spells CSAPRTGRITEAFF. The DNA for the CDR3 is TGCAGTGCTCCCCGTACAGGGCGGATCACTGAAGCTTTCTTT.

This clone was seen repeatedly, ten times or more. This chain uses TRBV7-9 with TRBJ1-1, with TRBD1 as a possible D gene (5 bases). V was cut by 5 bases and J by 10 bases, with 14 bases left in between. The CDR3 extends over 12 amino acids. The germline gives CDR1 SEHNR, CDR2 FQNEAQ (reference sequence). CDR3 sequence: CASSSGGRGAFF. CDR3 DNA: TGTGCCAGCAGCAGTGGGGGACGAGGAGCTTTCTTT.

This clone showed up many times. CDR3 residues: CASSLGLLSSYEQYF. As DNA, the CDR3 is TGCGCCAGCAGCTTGGGACTTCTGAGCTCCTACGAGCAGTACTTC. The chain carries TRBV5-1 and TRBJ2-7; the D is unclear. The V gene lost 0 bases and the J gene lost 0 bases, with 10 bases spanning the gap. Germline assignment: CDR1 SGHRS and CDR2 YFSETQ. The CDR3 is made up of 15 amino acids.

This clone was observed a handful of times. The rearrangement joins TRBV2 to TRBJ1-2; tentatively, D is TRBD1 (6 bases). V was clipped by 5 bases and J by 9 bases, with 16 bases between them. CDR1 is SNHLY and CDR2 is FYNNEI in the germline V gene. This CDR3 contains 13 residues. The CDR3 DNA sequence: TGTGCCAGCAGTACCCGGAGGGGGGAATGCTACACCTTC. Encoded protein: CASSTRRGECYTF. Full variable domain (rest looked up from reference TRBV2 and TRBJ1-2): EPEVTQTPSHQVTQMGQEVILRCVPISNHLYFYWYRQILGQKVEFLVSFYNNEISEKSEIFDDQFSVERPDGSNFTLKIRSTKLEDSAMYFCASSTRRGECYTFGSGTRLTVV.

This clone was seen many times. The rearrangement uses TRBV2 and TRBJ1-5, with 9 bases identical to TRBD1. V lost 5 bases and J lost 4; bases outside the gene matches: 3. The CDR3 loop spans 14 amino acids. CDR1 is SNHLY, CDR2 FYNNEI, per germline. The CDR3 protein is CASSHGTGNQPQHF. In DNA form, the CDR3 reads TGTGCCAGCAGTCACGGGACAGGGAATCAGCCCCAGCATTTT.